A single sample gave rise to the 18 T cell receptor beta chains below, sequenced in a study of metastatic and nonmetastatic thyroid tumors. Before thyroid surgery, none of the patients had received any treatment. With MiXCR, TCRdb called clones anew from the PCR reads. Of 20,000 or so clones in the sample, approximately 22% were seen once. The sample was tumor tissue. These receptor sequences come from a male donor with papillary thyroid cancer or a benign thyroid nodule (not recorded which). Some clones in this sample may be carry-over from other donors' samples.

This clone was seen ten or more times. V and J are TRBV19 and TRBJ2-7, with D maybe TRBD1 (5 bases). V lost 4 bases to trimming and J lost 11 bases, with 12 bases between them. This CDR3 is 11 amino acids long. Germline CDR1 reads LNHDA; CDR2 reads SQIVND (reference sequence). This chain's CDR3 is CASSTQERKYF. The CDR3 nucleotides read TGTGCCAGTAGTACACAGGAACGGAAGTACTTC. Complete variable domain (other parts from reference TRBV19 and TRBJ2-7): DGGITQSPKYLFRKEGQNVTLSCEQNLNHDAMYWYRQDPGQGLRLIYYSQIVNDFQKGDIAEGYSVSREKKESFPLTVTSAQKNPTAFYLCASSTQERKYFGPGTRLTVT.

This clone was picked up a small number of times. This likely comes from a read error, as the CDR3 has no conserved phenylalanine or tryptophan at its end. The rearrangement uses TRBV28 and TRBJ1-2; TRBD1 is a possible D gene (5 bases). From germline, CDR1 is MDHEN and CDR2 SYDVKM. The V and J ends lost 6 bases and 10 bases respectively, with 18 bases between them. This CDR3 is 13 amino acids long. CDR3 DNA sequence: TGTGCCAGCAGAAACACGGGGGACGGGGTCTACACCTGC. Its translation is CASRNTGDGVYTC.

V and J are TRBV5-1 and TRBJ2-5, with 9 nucleotides matching TRBD2. This CDR3 contains 17 residues. CDR1 SGHRS and CDR2 YFSETQ come from the germline V gene. V shed 4 bases and J 5 bases; nucleotides not matched to a gene: 15. The CDR3 is CASSQEASGATGETQYF. Written as DNA, the CDR3 is TGCGCCAGCAGCCAAGAGGCTAGCGGGGCGACGGGGGAGACCCAGTACTTC.

This clone was counted many times. V is TRBV28 and J is TRBJ1-4; D might be TRBD1 (6 bases). The CDR3 loop spans 15 amino acids. Germline V gene lookup returns CDR1 MDHEN and CDR2 SYDVKM. V was shortened by 5 bases and J by 0 bases, with 10 bases between the two germline ends. The CDR3 coding sequence is TGTGCCAGCAGTACAGGGCAGGCAACTAATGAAAAACTGTTTTTT. Translation: CASSTGQATNEKLFF.

This clone was counted at least ten times. The chain recombines TRBV18 with TRBJ2-6; unclear D gene. CDR1 is KGHSH, CDR2 LQKENI, per germline. This CDR3 is 14 amino acids long. The V and J ends lost 4 bases and 0 bases respectively, with 4 bases between them. The CDR3 DNA reads as TGTGCCAGCTCACTAGGCTCTGGGGCCAACGTCCTGACTTTC. Its protein product is CASSLGSGANVLTF. The full variable domain, its missing parts supplied by reference TRBV18 and TRBJ2-6, is NAGVMQNPRHLVRRRGQEARLRCSPMKGHSHVYWYRQLPEEGLKFMVYLQKENIIDESGMPKERFSAEFPKEGPSILRIQQVVRGDSAAYFCASSLGSGANVLTFGAGSRLTVL.

Worth noting for this clone: A much larger clone lies a single base off, so this may be a read error. The chain employs TRBV5-1 and TRBJ2-2; D might be TRBD2 (5 bases). This CDR3 contains 16 residues. Per the germline V gene, CDR1 is SGHRS and CDR2 is YFSETQ. The CDR3 DNA sequence: TGCGCCAGCAGCTCCCATCGGGGAGCGAACACTGGGGAGCTGTTTTTT. Protein product: CASSSHRGANTGELFF.

This clone was recorded at least ten times. J is TRBJ1-1 and V is TRBV28, with D hard to call. This CDR3 is 14 amino acids long. The V end was cut by 4 bases, the J end by 4 bases, with 13 bases between. Germline V CDR1 and CDR2: MDHEN, SYDVKM. The CDR3 is CASSSPPRGTEAFF. CDR3 sequence (DNA): TGTGCCAGCAGTTCCCCTCCTCGGGGCACTGAAGCTTTCTTT.

In its sample, this clone was seen many times. The gene calls are TRBV4-2 and TRBJ2-7; 8 bases line up with TRBD2. CDR1 is LGHNA and CDR2 is YNFKEQ in the germline V gene. This CDR3 region has 18 residues. With V trimmed by 4 bases and J by 0 bases, 14 bases remained unmatched. In nucleotides, the CDR3 is TGTGCCAGCAGCCCCCAAGACGTAGCGGGAATGACCTCCTACGAGCAGTACTTC. Encoded protein: CASSPQDVAGMTSYEQYF.

This clone has ten or more counts. The chain is built from TRBV5-1 and TRBJ2-3, with 7 positions matching TRBD1. V lost 5 bases, J lost 2 bases, and 11 bases stayed unmatched. CDR3 length: 16 amino acids. Germline V CDR1 and CDR2: SGHRS, YFSETQ. CDR3 in DNA: TGCGCCAGCAGTCACAAGGGGGACAGCCACACAGATACGCAGTATTTT. Residues: CASSHKGDSHTDTQYF.

This clone was found many times. The chain couples TRBV10-1 to TRBJ2-1, with D possibly being TRBD1 or TRBD2 (5 bases each). V was clipped by 0 bases and J by 1 base, with 10 bases between them. The CDR3 extends over 16 amino acids. CDR1 and CDR2 from the germline V gene are WNHNN and SYGVQD (reference sequence). In nucleotides, the CDR3 is TGCGCCAGCAGTGAGTCGAGGGGAGAATCCTACAATGAGCAGTTCTTC. This gives the protein CASSESRGESYNEQFF.

V usage is TRBV7-2 and J usage is TRBJ1-2; D is ambiguous. Trimming removed 4 bases at V and 4 bases at J, with 10 bases between. Germline V gives CDR1 SGHTA, CDR2 FQGNSA. The CDR3 has 13 amino acids. DNA of the CDR3: TGTGCCAGCAGCTCCTCCGGGGTCTATGGCTACACCTTC. Translated: CASSSSGVYGYTF.

Only a few counts were recorded for this clone. The chain combines TRBV27 with TRBJ1-1; D not resolved. Germline CDR1 MNHEY, CDR2 SMNVEV (reference sequence). This CDR3 comprises 15 residues. With 4 bases removed from V and 0 bases from J, the gap between germline ends came to 12 bases. The CDR3: CASSSAFPMNTEAFF. CDR3 coding DNA: TGTGCCAGCAGTTCCGCCTTCCCCATGAACACTGAAGCTTTCTTT.

This clone is labeled as medium-sized. This chain connects TRBV28 to TRBJ2-7, with 8 bases fitting TRBD1. CDR1 is MDHEN and CDR2 is SYDVKM in the germline V gene. This CDR3 has 15 amino acids. The V segment lost 6 bases and the J segment 3 bases; nucleotides outside the gene matches: 10. The CDR3 bases are TGTGCCAGCAGCCTTACCGGGACAGGTCTCTACGAGCAGTACTTC. Translation gives CASSLTGTGLYEQYF. Complete variable domain (other parts from reference TRBV28 and TRBJ2-7): DVKVTQSSRYLVKRTGEKVFLECVQDMDHENMFWYRQDPGLGLRLIYFSYDVKMKEKGDIPEGYSVSREKKERFSLILESASTNQTSMYLCASSLTGTGLYEQYFGPGTRLTVT.

Comment on this clone: Since a much larger clone is just one base distant, this may be a read error. The chain combines TRBV4-2 with TRBJ1-5, with 8 bases matching TRBD1. Germline values: CDR1 LGHNA, CDR2 YNFKEQ. CDR3 size: 16 residues. CDR3 sequence reads: CASSPWTGYVHQPQHF. In nucleotides, the CDR3 is TGTGCCAGCAGCCCCTGGACAGGGTACGTTCATCAGCCCCAGCACTTT.

About this clone itself: A read error is possible here, since a much larger clone lies one base away. This chain connects TRBV15 to TRBJ1-4; D is undetermined. The CDR3 extends over 13 amino acids. CDR1 and CDR2 (germline): LNHNV, YYDKDF (reference sequence). V lost 5 bases and J 8 bases, leaving 12 bases between the germline ends. DNA for the CDR3: TGTGCCACCAGCCACCGTAGGGTCGAAAAACTGTTTTTT. This translates into CATSHRRVEKLFF.

This clone ranks as large. This chain links TRBV4-1 with TRBJ1-5; possibly TRBD1 for D (5 bases). Germline V CDR1 and CDR2: MGHRA, YSYEKL. V was shortened by 4 bases and J by 3 bases, with 13 bases between the two germline ends. The CDR3 loop spans 15 amino acids. The CDR3 loop is CASSPDGGVNQPQHF. For the CDR3, the DNA is TGCGCCAGCAGCCCGGATGGGGGGGTCAATCAGCCCCAGCATTTT.

This clone was picked up many times. The J gene is TRBJ2-5, the V gene TRBV19, with TRBD1 matching over 12 bases. Germline V gene data show CDR1 as LNHDA and CDR2 as SQIVND (reference sequence). V lost 5 bases and J lost 5; bases outside the gene matches: 6. The length of the CDR3 is 15 residues. As DNA, the CDR3 is TGTGCCAGTAGTTTCGGGACAGGGGGCGGGGAGACCCAGTACTTC. It specifies CASSFGTGGGETQYF. The variable domain in full, completed from reference TRBV19 and TRBJ2-5, reads DGGITQSPKYLFRKEGQNVTLSCEQNLNHDAMYWYRQDPGQGLRLIYYSQIVNDFQKGDIAEGYSVSREKKESFPLTVTSAQKNPTAFYLCASSFGTGGGETQYFGPGTRLLVL.

This clone was picked up a small number of times. A clone one base away is much larger, so this may be a read error. The rearrangement joins TRBV12-3 or TRBV12-4 to TRBJ2-1, with D perhaps matching TRBD2 (5 bases). The CDR3 has 13 amino acids. V was clipped by 10 bases and J by 5 bases, with 15 bases between them. CDR3 protein: CAIRQRDHNEQFF. In DNA, the CDR3 is TGTGCCATCAGACAACGGGATCACAATGAGCAGTTCTTC.